This TCR beta chain comes out of a study of breast tumors, draining lymph nodes, adjacent tissues. Study findings and constraints: The data were judged consistent with most tumor T cells coming from lymph node and expanding in tumor. Tumor repertoires ranked between lymph nodes and nontumor tissue in diversity, with V and J gene preferences. Tumor and nontumor repertoires were significantly more similar in luminal-like than in basal-like breast cancer. Data only fit, rather than demonstrated, lymph node origin of most tumor T cells.

The sample holds many counts of this clonotype. Its antigen is unknown. Samples came from axillary lymph nodes draining the breast cancer. In TCRdb, the multiplex PCR reads were re-called with MiXCR into one record per CDR3 protein. The sample lists 100,000 to 150,000 distinct CDR3 sequences, around 20% occurring once. Germline CDR1 ENHRY, CDR2 SYGVKD. V was clipped by 7 bases and J by 6 bases; unmatched bases: 10. The CDR3 totals 16 residues. This TCR came from a female donor with breast cancer. Some clones in this sample may be carry-over from other donors' samples. The chain employs TRBV10-3 and TRBJ2-2; 11 bases are shared with TRBD1. Sequencing was performed on axillary lymph node tissue. CDR3 DNA: TGTGCCATCACCAAGAACCGGGACAGGGGGGCCGGGGAGCTGTTTTTT. Translating it yields CAITKNRDRGAGELFF.